This is a list of T cell receptor beta chains from one sample in a study of chronic HIV infection and antiretroviral therapy. TCRdb fed the 5' RACE reads into MiXCR, producing one record per CDR3 protein. The profile shows tens of thousands of distinct CDR3 sequences, 7% to 10% of them singletons. The sample comprised peripheral blood. These TCRs come from an adult who had HIV and had not received antiretroviral therapy, or was an uninfected healthy control (not recorded which). The CDR3 runs from the conserved cysteine through the conserved F or W. The order of the fields is J gene, clone size, D gene, CDR3 length, V gene, CDR3 DNA, CDR3 protein. D genes are given only for firm matches. Rows give clone size only sometimes, using once, few, many, or a class for an expanded clone.

j_call: TRBJ2-3
clone_size: many
d_call: .
cdr3_length: 12
v_call: TRBV25-1
cdr3_nt: TGTGCCAGCAGTGAAGGCAGAGATGCGCAGTATTTT
cdr3_aa: CASSEGRDAQYF

j_call: TRBJ2-2
clone_size: many
d_call: .
cdr3_length: 15
v_call: TRBV4-1
cdr3_nt: TGCGCCAGCAGCCAAGCCTGGTCAGGATCCGGGGAGCTGTTTTTT
cdr3_aa: CASSQAWSGSGELFF

j_call: TRBJ1-5
clone_size: many
d_call: .
cdr3_length: 16
v_call: TRBV28
cdr3_nt: TGTGCCAGCAGTTTAGGATCCGGGAGGGTCAATCAGCCCCAGCATTTT
cdr3_aa: CASSLGSGRVNQPQHF

j_call: TRBJ2-1
clone_size: few
d_call: .
cdr3_length: 10
v_call: TRBV28
cdr3_nt: TGTGCCAGCAGTTTCGGACAGTGGTTCTTC
cdr3_aa: CASSFGQWFF

j_call: TRBJ2-7
clone_size: many
d_call: TRBD1
cdr3_length: 14
v_call: TRBV2
cdr3_nt: TGTGCCAGCAGGACCGGGACAGGGACTTACGAGCAGTACTTC
cdr3_aa: CASRTGTGTYEQYF

j_call: TRBJ2-3
clone_size: many
d_call: .
cdr3_length: 13
v_call: TRBV20-1
cdr3_nt: TGCAGTGCTAGCCGGGACCCAAAGGATACGCAGTATTTT
cdr3_aa: CSASRDPKDTQYF

j_call: TRBJ2-1
clone_size: many
d_call: .
cdr3_length: 15
v_call: TRBV25-1
cdr3_nt: TGTGCCAGCAGTGAATCTGCGGGACATGCGAATGAGCAGTTCTTC
cdr3_aa: CASSESAGHANEQFF

j_call: TRBJ1-5
clone_size: .
d_call: TRBD1
cdr3_length: 15
v_call: TRBV28
cdr3_nt: TGTGCCAGCATTCTGTCCGGGACAGGGAATCAGCCCCAGCATTTT
cdr3_aa: CASILSGTGNQPQHF

j_call: TRBJ2-5
clone_size: few
d_call: .
cdr3_length: 13
v_call: TRBV10-3
cdr3_nt: TGTGCCATCAGTGAGGGCACTCCGGAGACCCAGTACTTC
cdr3_aa: CAISEGTPETQYF

j_call: TRBJ1-1
clone_size: few
d_call: .
cdr3_length: 11
v_call: TRBV29-1
cdr3_nt: TGCAGCACCGGGGGTACTAATGAAGCTTTCTTT
cdr3_aa: CSTGGTNEAFF

j_call: TRBJ2-1
clone_size: .
d_call: TRBD1
cdr3_length: 15
v_call: TRBV28
cdr3_nt: TGTGCCAGCAGTTTCCTGGGACAGGGGGGGGATGAGCAGTTCTTC
cdr3_aa: CASSFLGQGGDEQFF

j_call: TRBJ2-3
clone_size: few
d_call: .
cdr3_length: 15
v_call: TRBV20-1
cdr3_nt: TGCAGTGCTAGTGACGCTTCGACTAGCACAGATACGCAGTATTTT
cdr3_aa: CSASDASTSTDTQYF

j_call: TRBJ1-6
clone_size: .
d_call: TRBD1
cdr3_length: 16
v_call: TRBV28
cdr3_nt: TGTGCCAGCAGCGGTGACAGGGGAGCTTCAAATTCACCCCTCCACTTT
cdr3_aa: CASSGDRGASNSPLHF

j_call: TRBJ1-6
clone_size: few
d_call: .
cdr3_length: 12
v_call: TRBV3-1
cdr3_nt: TGTGCCAGCAGCCAGGGGAGTTCACCCCTCCACTTT
cdr3_aa: CASSQGSSPLHF

j_call: TRBJ2-7
clone_size: .
d_call: .
cdr3_length: 12
v_call: TRBV29-1
cdr3_nt: TGCAGCGTTCCGGCGGAGGGCTACGAGCAGTACTTC
cdr3_aa: CSVPAEGYEQYF

j_call: TRBJ1-1
clone_size: few
d_call: .
cdr3_length: 13
v_call: TRBV7-2
cdr3_nt: TGTGCCAGCACCGAAGAGGGAGGACTTGAAGCTTTCTTT
cdr3_aa: CASTEEGGLEAFF

j_call: TRBJ1-5
clone_size: many
d_call: .
cdr3_length: 16
v_call: TRBV28
cdr3_nt: TGTGCCAGCAGGTGGGGAGCCCCCGATAGCAATCAGCCCCAGCATTTT
cdr3_aa: CASRWGAPDSNQPQHF

j_call: TRBJ2-1
clone_size: many
d_call: TRBD1
cdr3_length: 13
v_call: TRBV29-1
cdr3_nt: TGCAGCGTTGTTGTGCAGGGGGTAAATGAGCAGTTCTTC
cdr3_aa: CSVVVQGVNEQFF

j_call: TRBJ1-6
clone_size: many
d_call: .
cdr3_length: 15
v_call: TRBV28
cdr3_nt: TGTGCCAGCAGTTTATTTCAGGGGTATAATTCACCCCTCCACTTT
cdr3_aa: CASSLFQGYNSPLHF

j_call: TRBJ2-1
clone_size: many
d_call: TRBD2
cdr3_length: 18
v_call: TRBV28
cdr3_nt: TGTGCCAGCAGTACAACCCGGCTAGCGGGAGGATCCTACAATGAGCAGTTCTTC
cdr3_aa: CASSTTRLAGGSYNEQFF

j_call: TRBJ1-2
clone_size: .
d_call: TRBD1
cdr3_length: 14
v_call: TRBV2
cdr3_nt: TGTGCCAGCGGACAGGGAAGCCTCTATAATGGCTACACCTTC
cdr3_aa: CASGQGSLYNGYTF

j_call: TRBJ2-1
clone_size: many
d_call: .
cdr3_length: 13
v_call: TRBV24-1
cdr3_nt: TGTGCCACCAGTGACTCTACCTACAATGAGCAGTTCTTC
cdr3_aa: CATSDSTYNEQFF

j_call: TRBJ2-1
clone_size: many
d_call: .
cdr3_length: 13
v_call: TRBV2
cdr3_nt: TGTGCCAGCATAGTCCTAGCTGGGAATGAGCAGTTCTTC
cdr3_aa: CASIVLAGNEQFF

j_call: TRBJ1-4
clone_size: .
d_call: .
cdr3_length: 15
v_call: TRBV9
cdr3_nt: TGTGCCAGCAGCGCCGATGAGGCAACTAATGAAAAACTGTTTTTT
cdr3_aa: CASSADEATNEKLFF

j_call: TRBJ2-3
clone_size: many
d_call: TRBD2
cdr3_length: 14
v_call: TRBV29-1
cdr3_nt: TGCAGCGGCACTAGCGGTCTAGGGACAGATACGCAGTATTTT
cdr3_aa: CSGTSGLGTDTQYF

j_call: TRBJ2-3
clone_size: few
d_call: TRBD2
cdr3_length: 13
v_call: TRBV29-1
cdr3_nt: TGCAGCGTTGGGGCGGGAGTCGCAGATACGCAGTATTTT
cdr3_aa: CSVGAGVADTQYF

j_call: TRBJ2-7
clone_size: .
d_call: .
cdr3_length: 12
v_call: TRBV10-1
cdr3_nt: TGCGCCAGCGGCTTAAAAATTCTGGAGCAGTACTTC
cdr3_aa: CASGLKILEQYF

j_call: TRBJ1-1
clone_size: .
d_call: .
cdr3_length: 14
v_call: TRBV12-3/TRBV12-4
cdr3_nt: TGTGCCAGCAGTCGTAGTACAATGAACACTGAAGCTTTCTTT
cdr3_aa: CASSRSTMNTEAFF